This record concerns one T cell receptor beta chain sequence. These data originate in a study of T-cell memory formation after mild COVID-19. A single record per CDR3 protein comes from TCRdb applying MiXCR to the 5' RACE reads. Here the sample spans under 150,000 distinct CDR3 sequences, 22% being singletons. Germline assignment: CDR1 MNHEY and CDR2 SVGEGT. The length of the CDR3 is 15 residues. The V end was cut by 4 bases, the J end by 3 bases, with 13 bases between. This chain links TRBV6-2 or TRBV6-3 with TRBJ1-5, with D uncertain. Source material: PBMCs or a T cell subset sorted from them (not recorded which). This receptor was identified in a man in his late teens or twenties who had mild COVID-19 (a few samples of this study predate the infection). Cell type and time point are not known. The CDR3 nucleotides are TGTGCCAGCAGTTCGACACATTACCCCAATCAGCCCCAGCATTTT. Protein product: CASSSTHYPNQPQHF.